The entry that follows covers one T cell receptor (beta chain) sequence. The data derive from a study of cytomegalovirus exposure and HLA in healthy donors. 60 Vbeta and 13 Jbeta primers were used in PCR. The data were produced by immunoSEQ multiplex PCR, yet TCRdb's version contains in-frame clones alone and is incomplete. The sample consists of fewer than 60,000 clones, 70% to 85% of them appearing once. The V and J ends lost 6 bases and 4 bases, in that order; junction bases with no gene match: 9. CDR1 MDHEN and CDR2 SYDVKM come from the germline V gene. The CDR3 has 15 residues. The source of this sequence is a man aged 45 to 65 in good health and CMV-seronegative. The sample was PBMCs. The V and J genes are TRBV28 and TRBJ2-3; 8 positions agree with TRBD1. This CDR3 reads CASRPPGQGADTQYF. CDR3 in DNA: TGTGCCAGCAGGCCCCCCGGACAGGGAGCAGATACGCAGTATTTT.